A single sample is the source of the 5 T cell receptor beta chains below, sequenced in a study of spatial heterogeneity in lung cancer. One entry per CDR3 protein, called by TCRdb with MiXCR from the 5' RACE reads. This table has a few thousand distinct CDR3 sequences, about 53% appearing once. As to time point: sample taken at primary tumor resection. Sequencing covered unsorted whole RNA taken from tumor, nontumor lung or frozen PBMC. The sample consisted of PBMCs, taken at surgery. The receptors originated from a female donor with early-stage non-small cell lung cancer.

Comments on this clonotype: This beta chain is an unintended read in a library built for alpha chains; its size means little. This sequence joins TRBV6-6 and TRBJ2-1; 10 bases agree with TRBD2. Germline values: CDR1 MNHNY, CDR2 SVGAGI (reference sequence). This CDR3 comprises 13 residues. The ends lost 8 bases at V and 7 bases at J; junction bases unmatched: 5. CDR3 in amino acids: CASRQRGGNEQFF. The CDR3 DNA reads TGTGCCAGCCGACAGCGGGGGGGAAATGAGCAGTTCTTC.

The sample holds one count of this clonotype. This beta chain slipped into a library made for alpha chains as a stray read, so its size is not meaningful. The chain links TRBV7-8 to TRBJ2-5, with TRBD1 identical over 8 bases. Trimming cost V 6 bases and J 5 bases; bases outside gene matches: 8. Germline CDR1 SGHVS, CDR2 FQNEAQ. This CDR3 has 14 residues. The CDR3 bases are TGTGCCAGCAGTTTCAGGGGGCGCAGGGAGACCCAGTACTTC. Protein sequence: CASSFRGRRETQYF.

Remarks on this clonotype: This beta chain came through as a stray read in a library set up for alpha chains, and its size says little. The J gene is TRBJ2-7, the V gene TRBV29-1; D may be TRBD1 or TRBD2 (5 bases each). CDR3 length: 13 amino acids. Trimming stripped 4 bases from V and 2 bases from J, with 12 bases between. Germline CDR1 is SQVTM and CDR2 is ANQGSEA. CDR3 protein: CSVVEGIPYEQYF. The CDR3 DNA sequence: TGCAGCGTTGTTGAGGGGATCCCCTACGAGCAGTACTTC.

To note about this clonotype: This beta chain is an unintended read in a library built for alpha chains; its size means little. The CDR3 is CAISELDRASYNEQFF. The CDR3 nucleotides are TGTGCCATCAGTGAGTTAGACAGGGCCTCCTACAATGAGCAGTTCTTC. V is TRBV10-3 and J is TRBJ2-1, with 7 bases aligning to TRBD1. The trim removed 1 base at V and 0 bases at J, leaving 3 bases unmatched. Germline loops: CDR1 ENHRY, CDR2 SYGVKD. The CDR3 length is 16 residues.

Points on this clonotype: This beta chain slipped into a library made for alpha chains as a stray read, so its size is not meaningful. The chain recombines TRBV29-1 with TRBJ2-3, with a weak D call TRBD2 (6 bases). The CDR3 length is 12 residues. V was cut by 3 bases and J by 4 bases, with 8 bases left in between. Germline lookup yields CDR1 SQVTM and CDR2 ANQGSEA. The CDR3 DNA reads TGCAGCGTTGATCGCGGGGCAGATACGCAGTATTTT. Its protein product is CSVDRGADTQYF.